This T cell receptor (beta chain) was sequenced for a study of blood T cell repertoires in COVID-19. Two negative PCRs, clearance, or symptom resolution were required of recovered Cohort 3 donors. V dropped 6 bases and J dropped 7; count of bases not matched to a gene: 11. The CDR3 extends over 14 amino acids. The germline V gene encodes CDR1 SQVTM and CDR2 ANQGSEA. Produced via immunoSEQ multiplex PCR; TCRdb's table is partial and in-frame only. The data contain 300,000 or so clones, about 85% of them singletons. The sequenced material came from PBMCs or T cells enriched from blood (not recorded which). The clonotype originates from a woman aged 25 to 39 who had recovered from COVID-19. This chain joins TRBV29-1 and TRBJ2-1; TRBD1 matches at 8 bases. The CDR3 loop reads CSVRETGVWNEQFF. The DNA for the CDR3 is TGCAGCGTGCGCGAGACAGGGGTGTGGAATGAGCAGTTCTTC.